This T cell receptor (beta chain) was identified in a study of shared clonotypes between healthy human individuals (TCRdb year 2020). Background for the entire study: The cohort included a few men and a couple of women between 18 and 49 years of age. Per donor, three plates each were used for CD4 naive and CD4 memory, two for CD8 naive, and one for CD8 memory. To increase sequencing depth and limit assay-specific biases, TCR repertoire library preparation and sequencing were carried out by different laboratories using diverse techniques. The study deeply sequenced blood TCR repertoires of 5 or 6 healthy adults to estimate repertoire size and the extent of clonotype sharing between individuals. Leukapheresis yielded between about 0.8 and 8.9 billion PBMCs per donor. Study-wide findings and limitations: Pairwise subsampling led to the expectation that sequencing depth would affect the degree of clonotype sharing among donors. Incomplete sequencing was indicated by rarefaction of sorted-subset datasets, despite the large sequencing depth. When a few donors were compared, the shared fraction of clonotypes was 5% to 6.5% for naive CD4, over 3% for naive CD8, 2% to 2.5% for memory CD4, and 0.35% to 0.5% for memory CD8. Clonotypes shared by all four sorted-subset donors showed higher generation probabilities than non-shared clonotypes. The small number of donors limited the genetic and exposure-history diversity represented. Larger estimated clonotype richness was generally found for naive subsets than for memory subsets. Sampling was restricted to blood, and TCR repertoires in tissues likely differ from the TCR repertoires found in blood.

TCR CDR3 regions were amplified from genomic DNA by multiplex PCR using the deep immunoSEQ assay. For each cell subset, the extracted genomic DNA was distributed evenly across all wells of several immunoSEQ 96-well plates, and each plate served as one replicate. For sorted subsets, each replicate PCR was loaded with roughly 0.2 ug genomic DNA, equivalent to some 27,000 T cell genomes. Purified libraries were measured with a Qubit 3.0 fluorometer, size-checked on a Bioanalyzer 2100, and measured again with the KAPA Library Quantification kit. Every immunoSEQ 96-well plate was sequenced on a dedicated single-read 150-cycle Illumina NextSeq 550 flow cell. The original pipeline was this. Because only junctional sequences without quality scores were contained in the immunoSEQ output, filtering matching that applied to full-length reads could not be performed. Sequences were annotated with PyIR, a Python wrapper for IgBLAST v1.9, using IMGT germline references to assign V/J genes and CDR3. Reads were filtered out if the reads had weak V/J assignments (E-value above 1e-6), no CDR3, stop codons, out-of-frame junctions, or ambiguous translated residues. A V3J clonotype was defined by an identical inferred V gene, J gene, and CDR3 amino acid sequence. Percentage overlap between repertoires was calculated by dividing the number of shared unique clonotypes by the size of the smaller repertoire. Three approaches were used to assess repertoire richness: RTK rarefaction, the Chao1 estimator, and Recon v2.1 estimates of unobserved clonotypes. Generation probabilities for all TCRbeta clonotypes obtained by the gDNA method from several donors were computed using OLGA. Held by TCRdb, this immuneACCESS table contains in-frame sequences only and omits some clones. Under half of the omission traces to an unresolved V gene where checked; the cause of the rest is unknown. V and J calls plus clone size are reproduced from that table; the DNA served to infer D and trimming. The sample profile shows hundreds of thousands of clones; 95% to 96% of them were found once. 0.11% of the sample is taken by the ten largest.

V ends up 2 bases short and J 5 bases short, with an unmatched junction base count of 5. CDR1 GTSNPN and CDR2 SVGIG were looked up in the germline V gene (reference sequence). Its CDR3 holds 14 amino acids, cysteine through phenylalanine. Of all the DNA, just the CDR3 is kept, 42 bases in frame from base 1. Regarding this clone: Its antigen is unknown. Base quality data are lacking; no much larger clone is found one base away.

For the CD8 naive samples, CD45RO-negative cells were positively selected for CCR7, yielding a CD45RA+CCR7+ population from which TemRA cells were excluded. The donors were healthy, HIV-negative adults who had no recently reported acute infections or vaccinations. Every donor was a Caucasian adult residing in Nashville, Tennessee, USA. Blood was obtained by leukapheresis, after which PBMCs were separated by Ficoll-Histopaque density gradient centrifugation and cryopreserved in liquid nitrogen vapor phase. Analytical flow cytometry was used to check the purity and quantity of each magnetically sorted T cell population. Genomic DNA was isolated from each sorted fraction and quantified by UV absorbance on a Nanodrop 2000c.

The sequence came from a woman in her twenties or thirties in good health. What was sequenced was naive CD8+ T cells sorted from blood. The cell subset or site label corresponds to: CD45RA+CCR7+. The sequence is built from TRBV30 and TRBJ2-7; 11 middle bases align to TRBD2. The sequenced DNA is TGTGCCTGGAGTTTAGGACTAGCGGGCAACGAGCAGTACTTC. It translates to CAWSLGLAGNEQYF.